What follows is one TCR beta chain and its context. No antigen is known for it. The CDR3 is made up of 14 amino acids. V was pared by 7 bases and J by 4 bases, with 15 bases between. From germline, CDR1 is MNHNY and CDR2 SVGAGI (reference sequence). This sample stems from a study of cytomegalovirus exposure and HLA in healthy donors. Study at large: Of all 360 or so donors who were genotyped, roughly 81% belonged to the Caucasian-associated ancestry cluster. Study-level points and caveats: Productive rates of about 90% or about 30% were seen for most TCR beta V segments in an earlier analysis.

With 60 Vbeta and 13 Jbeta primers, the PCR was carried out. The protocol was immunoSEQ multiplex PCR, while the TCRdb copy is restricted to in-frame clones and leaves out a portion. The sample shows 110,000 to 150,000 clones, roughly 10% of them seen only once. This chain connects TRBV6-6 to TRBJ2-3; D may be TRBD1 (6 bases). The sequence came from a man aged 50 to 59 in good health and CMV-seronegative. The sample consisted of PBMCs. DNA for the CDR3: TGTGCCAGCACCAGGGCCCGACAGGCAGATACGCAGTATTTT. The encoded protein is CASTRARQADTQYF.